This TCR beta chain was recorded in a study of cytomegalovirus exposure and HLA in healthy donors. Study at large: Genotyping showed 70% to 90% of roughly 390 donors falling in the Caucasian-associated ancestry cluster. Findings and caveats of the study: The study found most TCR sequences rare, yet found some public TCRs in many donors. Fewer N-insertions (relative to the approximately 670-donor mean) were reportedly seen in an Asian-associated ancestry cluster in a later analysis. Later, an analysis found that common viral pathogens appeared to be linked with several of the most significant clusters.

The length of the CDR3 is 13 residues. Trimming removed 0 bases from V and 6 bases from J, with 8 bases in between. The germline V gene encodes CDR1 LGHNA and CDR2 YNFKEQ. The PCR made use of 60 Vbeta and 13 Jbeta primers. Assay: immunoSEQ multiplex PCR; the TCRdb copy retains only in-frame clones and omits some. The table has approximately 75,000 clones, less than 85% seen once. In regard to this clone: Its antigen is unidentified.

The genes are TRBV4-2 and TRBJ1-1, with D perhaps matching TRBD1 (5 bases). The source of this sequence is a male donor in good health and CMV-seronegative. Sequenced: PBMCs. Written as DNA, the CDR3 is TGTGCCAGCAGCCAAGATATGGGGCCTGAAGCTTTCTTT. This translates into CASSQDMGPEAFF.